The rows below give T cell receptor beta chains drawn from one sample of a study of T-cell reconstitution after alpha-beta-depleted transplantation in children. TCRdb re-called the PCR reads with MiXCR, one entry per CDR3 protein. The table has a few hundred thousand distinct CDR3 sequences, 27% seen once. The specimen was PBMCs, collected before TCRalphabeta/CD19-depleted stem cell transplant. The receptors come from a boy in the first two years of life with Wiskott-Aldrich syndrome, due to receive a stem cell transplant. Each CDR3 is given with its conserved first and last residue. A D gene is named only where the DNA matches it firmly. Only some rows state a clone size, as once, few, many or a class for expanded clones.

d_call: TRBD2
clone_size: .
j_call: TRBJ2-1
v_call: TRBV20-1
cdr3_aa: CSARGEIAGGPVNEQFF
cdr3_nt: TGCAGTGCTAGAGGGGAGATAGCGGGAGGGCCCGTCAATGAGCAGTTCTTC

d_call: .
clone_size: few
j_call: TRBJ2-7
v_call: TRBV30
cdr3_aa: CAWSRLLRDYEQYF
cdr3_nt: TGTGCCTGGAGTCGTCTCCTGAGAGATTACGAGCAGTACTTC

d_call: TRBD2
clone_size: .
j_call: TRBJ2-2
v_call: TRBV7-6
cdr3_aa: CASSGQGLAVTGELFF
cdr3_nt: TGTGCCAGCAGCGGACAGGGACTAGCGGTCACCGGGGAGCTGTTTTTT

d_call: TRBD2
clone_size: .
j_call: TRBJ2-5
v_call: TRBV15
cdr3_aa: CATSRDRTSGRETQYF
cdr3_nt: TGTGCCACCAGCAGAGATAGGACTAGCGGGCGTGAGACCCAGTACTTC

d_call: TRBD1
clone_size: few
j_call: TRBJ1-5
v_call: TRBV2
cdr3_aa: CASKQDRGSNQPQHF
cdr3_nt: TGTGCCAGCAAGCAGGACAGGGGAAGCAATCAGCCCCAGCATTTT

d_call: .
clone_size: many
j_call: TRBJ2-1
v_call: TRBV20-1
cdr3_aa: CSARDYNEQFF
cdr3_nt: TGCAGTGCTAGAGACTACAATGAGCAGTTCTTC

d_call: .
clone_size: few
j_call: TRBJ1-1
v_call: TRBV7-3
cdr3_aa: CASSPRLGHTEAFF
cdr3_nt: TGTGCCAGCAGCCCCCGGCTAGGCCACACTGAAGCTTTCTTT

d_call: .
clone_size: once
j_call: TRBJ2-1
v_call: TRBV5-1
cdr3_aa: CASRYPGTGTNNYNEQFF
cdr3_nt: TGCGCCAGCAGATACCCCGGTACGGGGACAAATAACTACAATGAGCAGTTCTTC

d_call: TRBD2
clone_size: .
j_call: TRBJ2-1
v_call: TRBV20-1
cdr3_aa: CSAIRTSGSYNEQFF
cdr3_nt: TGCAGTGCCATCAGGACTAGCGGGAGCTACAATGAGCAGTTCTTC

d_call: TRBD2
clone_size: .
j_call: TRBJ2-7
v_call: TRBV5-1
cdr3_aa: CASMLAVSSYEQYF
cdr3_nt: TGCGCCAGCATGCTAGCGGTTAGCTCCTACGAGCAGTACTTC

d_call: .
clone_size: few
j_call: TRBJ2-7
v_call: TRBV2
cdr3_aa: CASSAWESPYEQYF
cdr3_nt: TGTGCCAGCAGTGCGTGGGAGAGCCCCTACGAGCAGTACTTC

d_call: TRBD1
clone_size: .
j_call: TRBJ2-1
v_call: TRBV10-3
cdr3_aa: CAISERQGVHEQFF
cdr3_nt: TGTGCCATCAGTGAGAGACAGGGGGTCCATGAGCAGTTCTTC

d_call: TRBD2
clone_size: .
j_call: TRBJ2-1
v_call: TRBV9
cdr3_aa: CASSVSGTTDGNEQFF
cdr3_nt: TGTGCCAGCAGCGTAAGTGGGACTACCGACGGCAATGAGCAGTTCTTC

d_call: TRBD2
clone_size: .
j_call: TRBJ2-1
v_call: TRBV20-1
cdr3_aa: CSAEKSGSRYNEQFF
cdr3_nt: TGCAGTGCTGAAAAGAGCGGGAGCCGTTACAATGAGCAGTTCTTC

d_call: TRBD1
clone_size: .
j_call: TRBJ2-2
v_call: TRBV24-1
cdr3_aa: CATSDPGQGTGELFF
cdr3_nt: TGTGCCACCAGTGACCCGGGACAGGGGACCGGGGAGCTGTTTTTT

d_call: .
clone_size: few
j_call: TRBJ2-1
v_call: TRBV20-1
cdr3_aa: CSARGRGYNEQFF
cdr3_nt: TGCAGTGCTAGGGGGCGGGGTTACAATGAGCAGTTCTTC

d_call: .
clone_size: .
j_call: TRBJ1-3
v_call: TRBV6-1
cdr3_aa: CASRLTVSGNTIYF
cdr3_nt: TGTGCCAGCAGGTTGACAGTCTCTGGAAACACCATATATTTT